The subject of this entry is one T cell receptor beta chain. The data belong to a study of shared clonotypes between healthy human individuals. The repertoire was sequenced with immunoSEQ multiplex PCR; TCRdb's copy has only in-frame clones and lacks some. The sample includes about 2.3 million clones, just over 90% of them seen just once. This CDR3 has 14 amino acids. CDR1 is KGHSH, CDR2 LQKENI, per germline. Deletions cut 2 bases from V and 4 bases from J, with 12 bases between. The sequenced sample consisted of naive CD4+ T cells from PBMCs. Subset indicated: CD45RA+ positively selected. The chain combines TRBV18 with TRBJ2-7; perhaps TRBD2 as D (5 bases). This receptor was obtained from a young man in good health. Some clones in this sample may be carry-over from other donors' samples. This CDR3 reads CASSPVGEGYEQYF. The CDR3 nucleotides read TGTGCCAGCTCACCAGTGGGAGAAGGGTACGAGCAGTACTTC.